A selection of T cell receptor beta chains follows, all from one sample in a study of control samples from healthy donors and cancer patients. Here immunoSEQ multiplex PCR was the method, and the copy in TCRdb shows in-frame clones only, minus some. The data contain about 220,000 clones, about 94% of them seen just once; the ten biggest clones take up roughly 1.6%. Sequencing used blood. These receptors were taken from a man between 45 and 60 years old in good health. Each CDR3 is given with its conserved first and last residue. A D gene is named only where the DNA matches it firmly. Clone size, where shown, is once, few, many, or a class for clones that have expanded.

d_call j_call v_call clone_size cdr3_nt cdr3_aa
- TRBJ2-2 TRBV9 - TGTGCCAGCAGCGTAGAAAGGATTACGAACACCGGGGAGCTGTTTTTT CASSVERITNTGELFF
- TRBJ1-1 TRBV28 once TGTGCCAGCAGTTTAGAAACAGTGAACACTGAAGCTTTCTTT CASSLETVNTEAFF
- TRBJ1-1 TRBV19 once TGTGCCAGTGCTAAAATGGGGGGAAATACTGAAGCTTTCTTT CASAKMGGNTEAFF
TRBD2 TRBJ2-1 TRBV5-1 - TGCGCCAGCAGCTTACCCGGGACTAGCGTAAACCCCACTGAGCAGTTCTTC CASSLPGTSVNPTEQFF
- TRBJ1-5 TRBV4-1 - TGCGCCAGCAGCCAAGAGACCCATCAGCCCCAGCATTTT CASSQETHQPQHF
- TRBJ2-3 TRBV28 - TGTGCCAGCAGCAGGGGGGCTCTAAATACGCAGTATTTT CASSRGALNTQYF
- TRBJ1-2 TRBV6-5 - TGTGCCAGCACCTTTGGGGGAGCCTATGGCTACACCTTC CASTFGGAYGYTF
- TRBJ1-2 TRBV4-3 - TGCGCCAGCAGCCAAGGAAGAGGGACGAACTATGGCTACACCTTC CASSQGRGTNYGYTF
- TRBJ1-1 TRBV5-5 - TGTGCCAGCAGCTCTGGGATGTTCTCTGAAGCTTTCTTT CASSSGMFSEAFF
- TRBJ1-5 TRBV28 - TGTGCCAGCAGTCTTAGGCAGCCCCAGCATTTT CASSLRQPQHF
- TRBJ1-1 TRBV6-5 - TGTGCCAGCAGTTACTCGATACTCCGCACCATCACTGAAGCTTTCTTT CASSYSILRTITEAFF